These 14 T cell receptor beta chains share one sample of origin, sequenced in a study of identical twins. A single record per CDR3 protein comes from TCRdb applying MiXCR to the 5' RACE reads. Here the sample spans under 900,000 distinct CDR3 sequences, roughly an eighth being singletons. These sequences were also reported in another study, on yellow fever vaccine responses in identical twins.

Sequenced: PBMCs. The source is a young woman in good health.

This clonotype was detected many times. The V and J genes are TRBV7-9 and TRBJ2-7; D unclear. The CDR3 length is 13 residues. CDR1 SEHNR and CDR2 FQNEAQ come from the germline V gene (reference sequence). Trimming took 3 bases from V and 1 from J, leaving 7 bases between them. Here the CDR3 reads CASSFLGSYEQYF. CDR3 sequence (DNA): TGTGCCAGCAGCTTTCTAGGTTCCTACGAGCAGTACTTC. Supplemented by reference TRBV7-9 and TRBJ2-7, the full variable domain reads DTGVSQNPRHKITKRGQNVTFRCDPISEHNRLYWYRQTLGQGPEFLTYFQNEAQLEKSRLLSDRFSAERPKGSFSTLEIQRTEQGDSAMYLCASSFLGSYEQYFGPGTRLTVT.

The chain carries TRBV12-3 or TRBV12-4 and TRBJ2-7; possible D gene TRBD2, 7 bases. The CDR3 is 13 residues long. Trimming left V 7 bases short and J 4 bases short, with 14 bases between. CDR3 sequence reads: CASMGGAVYEQYF. The DNA of the CDR3 is TGTGCCAGCATGGGGGGGGCGGTATACGAGCAGTACTTC.

This clonotype has just a few counts. V usage is TRBV12-3 or TRBV12-4 and J usage is TRBJ1-2; D possibly corresponds to TRBD1 (5 bases). Trimming shortened V by 7 bases and J by 7 bases, and 13 bases separated the two germline ends. The CDR3 is 12 amino acids. CDR3 nucleotides: TGTGCCAGCACCTTGGGGGGACTTGGCTACACCTTC. It translates to CASTLGGLGYTF.

V gene TRBV5-8 combines with J gene TRBJ2-1, with TRBD2 matching over 9 bases. CDR1 is SGHTS, CDR2 YDEGEE, per germline. Losses at the gene ends were 0 bases for V and 6 bases for J; bases not matched to a gene: 4. There are 15 residues in the CDR3. The CDR3 region is CASSLGASGTNEQFF. For the CDR3, the DNA is TGTGCCAGCAGCTTGGGCGCTAGCGGGACCAATGAGCAGTTCTTC.

The chain combines TRBV10-3 with TRBJ2-1, with D unresolved. The V end lost 3 bases, the J end lost 8 bases, and 11 bases lay between the germline ends. The CDR3 is made up of 13 amino acids. Germline CDR1 reads ENHRY; CDR2 reads SYGVKD. The CDR3 protein is CAISESGRHEQFF. The DNA for the CDR3 is TGTGCCATCAGTGAATCGGGTAGGCATGAGCAGTTCTTC.

This clonotype has just a few counts. V usage is TRBV28 and J usage is TRBJ2-7; the match to TRBD2 covers 12 bases. The CDR3 length is 15 residues. Germline CDR1 reads MDHEN; CDR2 reads SYDVKM. V was pared by 6 bases and J by 12 bases, with 15 bases of the junction left unmatched. Written as DNA, the CDR3 is TGTGCCAGCAGCCCACCCGGGACTAGCGGGCGGCCACCGTACGTC. Residues: CASSPPGTSGRPPYV.

This clonotype was seen only a few times. This chain uses TRBV2 with TRBJ1-2, with unresolved D. This CDR3 spans 13 amino acids. The V end was cut by 8 bases, the J end by 3 bases, with 13 bases between. CDR1 is SNHLY, CDR2 FYNNEI, per germline. The CDR3 loop reads CASGPAADYGYTF. CDR3 nucleotide sequence: TGTGCCAGCGGTCCCGCGGCCGACTATGGCTACACCTTC.

In its sample, this clonotype was seen a few times. This chain uses TRBV3-1 with TRBJ2-7; D is possibly TRBD2 (5 bases). Germline V gene data show CDR1 as LGHDT and CDR2 as YNNKEL (reference sequence). Trimming took off 4 bases at V and 5 bases at J, with 21 bases between the two ends. The CDR3 totals 16 residues. CDR3 DNA: TGTGCCAGCAGCCGGGCCGGGAACACAAAGAACCACGAGCAGTACTTC. Protein sequence: CASSRAGNTKNHEQYF.

The chain uses TRBV11-3 and TRBJ2-7; either TRBD1 or TRBD2 may fit D (5 bases each). Germline CDR1 reads SGHNT; CDR2 reads YENEEA. The CDR3 loop spans 14 amino acids. V was trimmed by 5 bases and J by 4 bases, leaving 15 bases between them. Here the CDR3 reads CASSEIRDGYEQYF. The DNA of the CDR3 is TGTGCCAGCAGCGAGATCAGGGACGGGTACGAGCAGTACTTC.

This clonotype was detected ten times or more. J is TRBJ2-1 and V is TRBV4-1; 10 nucleotides line up with TRBD2. Trimming cost V 3 bases and J 8 bases; bases outside gene matches: 7. Germline V gives CDR1 MGHRA, CDR2 YSYEKL. CDR3 length: 15 amino acids. The DNA of the CDR3 is TGCGCCAGCAGCCAGGCCGCGACTAGCGGGTATGAGCAGTTCTTC. It is translated as CASSQAATSGYEQFF.

This clonotype has at least ten counts. CDR3 amino acids: CASSLVRGSYEQYF. Here the CDR3 DNA reads TGTGCCAGCAGTTTAGTCAGGGGCTCCTACGAGCAGTACTTC. The gene calls are TRBV27 and TRBJ2-7; tentatively, D is TRBD1 (6 bases). The CDR3 loop spans 14 amino acids. Trimming shortened V by 2 bases and J by 0 bases, and 8 bases separated the two germline ends. CDR1 MNHEY and CDR2 SMNVEV come from the germline V gene (reference sequence).

This chain links TRBV28 with TRBJ2-3; TRBD1 matches at 11 bases. The CDR3 extends over 15 amino acids. Losses at the gene ends were 2 bases for V and 5 bases for J; bases not matched to a gene: 3. Looked up from germline, CDR1 is MDHEN and CDR2 is SYDVKM. Here the CDR3 DNA reads TGTGCCAGCAGTTTAGGGACAGGGGGTCAAGATACGCAGTATTTT. This gives the protein CASSLGTGGQDTQYF.

The V gene is TRBV4-1, the J gene TRBJ2-1; the match to TRBD2 covers 10 bases. V was pared by 1 base and J by 6 bases, with 12 bases of the junction left unmatched. Germline CDR1 and CDR2: MGHRA and YSYEKL. This CDR3 comprises 18 residues. CDR3: CASSQGPLVAGGGNEQFF. The CDR3 DNA follows: TGCGCCAGCAGCCAAGGTCCCCTTGTAGCGGGAGGCGGCAATGAGCAGTTCTTC.

This clonotype turned up a few times. The rearrangement uses TRBV6-1 and TRBJ2-7; D possibly corresponds to TRBD1 (6 bases). CDR1 and CDR2 from the germline V gene are MNHNS and SASEGT. The V and J ends lost 6 bases and 2 bases respectively, with 17 bases between them. The CDR3 is 15 amino acids. The CDR3 nucleotides read TGTGCCAGCAGCCTCCGACAGGAAGGTCCCTACGAGCAGTACTTC. It is translated as CASSLRQEGPYEQYF.